This T cell receptor beta chain was observed in a study of Ad26.COV2.S vaccination and SARS-CoV-2 variants. Study at large: Donor joined the COV1001 Ad26.COV2.S trial arm.

Treatment denoted: some 19 received Ad26.COV2.S at low or high dose, single or two shots; about 5 received placebo; per-sample allocation not given. Sampling was done on day 63 after the first vaccine or placebo injection. The method was immunoSEQ multiplex PCR; TCRdb's version includes in-frame clones alone and lacks a portion of them. Here the sample spans 350,000 to 500,000 clones, around 90% being singletons. Sequencing used peripheral blood, obtained in a trial of Ad26.COV2.S vaccine versus placebo. This TCR was recovered from a person aged 18-65 years who received the Ad26.COV2.S COVID-19 vaccine or a placebo.

CDR3 loop: CASSTRTSGTYEQYF. The CDR3, as DNA: TGTGCCAGCAGCACGAGGACTAGCGGGACGTACGAGCAGTACTTC. V is TRBV11-2 and J is TRBJ2-7; 12 bases map to TRBD2. The length of the CDR3 is 15 residues. Trimming at V came to 5 bases and at J to 4 bases, leaving 6 bases not matched to a gene. Per germline, CDR1 SGHAT and CDR2 FQNNGV. Complete variable domain (other parts from reference TRBV11-2 and TRBJ2-7): EAGVAQSPRYKIIEKRQSVAFWCNPISGHATLYWYQQILGQGPKLLIQFQNNGVVDDSQLPKDRFSAERLKGVDSTLKIQPAKLEDSAVYLCASSTRTSGTYEQYFGPGTRLTVT.